This T cell receptor (beta chain) appears in the sequencing data of a study of tumor and adjacent non-tumor tissue in lung cancer listed by TCRdb under 2018. About the full investigation: Of the cohort, 11 to 12 patients had adenocarcinoma, 2 had squamous cell carcinoma and 1 had small cell lung cancer. A total of some 130,000,000 productive TCRbeta reads were generated by sequencing, corresponding to an average of roughly 4 million reads per sample. Ages among the roughly 15 patients ranged from about 31 to 80 years, there were roughly ten men and 5 women, and disease was at TNM stage I to III. Bulk TCRbeta repertoires were compared between lung tumor tissue and matched distant non-tumor lung tissue obtained from under 18 lung cancer patients. TCRbeta CDR3 sequencing was performed on about 30 paired specimens, with one tumor sample and one normal lung sample collected per patient. The investigation overall reported the following: Peripheral blood was not sequenced, so blood TCRbeta repertoires were not examined in the lung cancer patients of the study. Significantly higher TCR diversity (inverse Simpson) was observed in tumor tissue than in normal lung tissue (approximately 400 vs 170, P = 0.0075, Mann-Whitney U test). Younger patients had significantly higher TCR diversity, and higher tumor TCR diversity was associated with shorter overall and disease-free survival. The top 100 clones accounted for a significantly larger cumulative portion of the repertoire in normal lung than in tumor tissue. Neither the sequencing platform nor unique molecular identifiers are named or mentioned anywhere in the methods. Only about 15 patients were included in the cohort, and the need for larger samples and more detailed clinical data was noted by the authors.

A note on this clonotype: Its target antigen remains unknown. No clone much larger than this one lies a single base away; base qualities are absent.

The method was multiplex PCR. The sample was run on an Illumina HiSeq 2500. Following protocols modified from ARM-PCR, the researchers constructed TCRbeta libraries through three rounds of nested PCR with primers (Table S4). PCR products of 200-500 bp were gel-excised and purified with the QIAquick gel extraction kit before sequencing. Per the authors' processing: Reads were cleaned using Trimmomatic, were merged into complete CDR3 sequences using FLASH, and were assigned to V(D)J germline segments using MiTCR. Clonal diversity was calculated as the inverse Simpson's index using VDJtools. Productive reads were defined as in-frame sequences without a premature stop codon. TCRdb handled the public reads itself, with Q25 trimming in fastp and clone calling in MiXCR, and kept productive beta chains. Each CDR3 protein appears once, grouped with its most common genes and DNA. The V and J calls come from TCRdb's annotation, not from the publication. The sample yields fewer than 130,000 distinct CDR3 sequences; 84% were counted once. The ten most abundant clones make up more than 20% of the sample.

The germline V gene provides CDR1 SGHDN and CDR2 FVKESK. The V end loses 7 bases and the J end loses 0 bases, and a stretch of 15 bases separates them. Taken from cysteine to phenylalanine, the CDR3 has 16 residues. CDR3 DNA is the only sequence kept; it has 48 bases, read in frame from the first base. Bulk unsorted tissue served as the source for RNA extraction, and RNA quality was assessed using a NanoDrop ND-1000 and an Agilent 2100. Donors were newly diagnosed lung cancer patients admitted for thoracic surgery in China between August and November 2014, without prior chemotherapy. Anyone who had undergone radiotherapy or chemotherapy before, or who had another cancer at the same time, was left out of the study. Pieces of surgical tissue measuring about 1-2 cm3 were kept in RNAlater solution and stored at -80 degrees C until use.

Sequencing was carried out using lung tumor tissue. This TCR was recovered from a man between 65 and 80 years old with non-small cell lung cancer. The sequence is built from TRBV14 and TRBJ2-2, with the D gene not confidently named. The DNA is TGTGCCAGCAAGCGAAGTAGAGGAGCGAACACCGGGGAGCTGTTTTTT. The translation is CASKRSRGANTGELFF.